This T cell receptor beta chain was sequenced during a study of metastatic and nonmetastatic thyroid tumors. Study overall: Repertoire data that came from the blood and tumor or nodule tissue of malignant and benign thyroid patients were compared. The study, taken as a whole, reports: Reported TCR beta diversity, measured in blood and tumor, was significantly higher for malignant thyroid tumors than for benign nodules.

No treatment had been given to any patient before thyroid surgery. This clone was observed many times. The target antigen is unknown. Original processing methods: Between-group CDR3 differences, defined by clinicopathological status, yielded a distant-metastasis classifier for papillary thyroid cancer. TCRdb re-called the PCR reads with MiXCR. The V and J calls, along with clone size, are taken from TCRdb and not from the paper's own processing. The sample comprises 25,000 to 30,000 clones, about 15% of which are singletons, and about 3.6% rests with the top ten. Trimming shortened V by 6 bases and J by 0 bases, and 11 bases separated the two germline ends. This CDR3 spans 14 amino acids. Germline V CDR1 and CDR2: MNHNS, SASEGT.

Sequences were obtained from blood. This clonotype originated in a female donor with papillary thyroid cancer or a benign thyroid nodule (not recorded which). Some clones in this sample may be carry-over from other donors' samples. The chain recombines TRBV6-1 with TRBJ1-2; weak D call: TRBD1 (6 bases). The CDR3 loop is CASSGTLANYGYTF. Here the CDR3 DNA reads TGTGCCAGCAGCGGGACACTTGCTAACTATGGCTACACCTTC.